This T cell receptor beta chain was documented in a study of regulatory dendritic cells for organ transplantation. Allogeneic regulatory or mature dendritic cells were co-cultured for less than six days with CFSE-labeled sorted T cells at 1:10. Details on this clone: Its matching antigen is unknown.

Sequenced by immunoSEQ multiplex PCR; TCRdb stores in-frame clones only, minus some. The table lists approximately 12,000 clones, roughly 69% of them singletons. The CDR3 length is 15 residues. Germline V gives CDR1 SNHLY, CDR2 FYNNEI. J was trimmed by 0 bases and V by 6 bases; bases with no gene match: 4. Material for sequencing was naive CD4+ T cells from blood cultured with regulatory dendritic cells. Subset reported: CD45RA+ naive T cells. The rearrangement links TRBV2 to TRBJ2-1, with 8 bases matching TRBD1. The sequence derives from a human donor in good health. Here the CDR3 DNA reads TGTGCCAGCAGGGGACAGGTTAGCTCCTACAATGAGCAGTTCTTC. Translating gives CASRGQVSSYNEQFF.